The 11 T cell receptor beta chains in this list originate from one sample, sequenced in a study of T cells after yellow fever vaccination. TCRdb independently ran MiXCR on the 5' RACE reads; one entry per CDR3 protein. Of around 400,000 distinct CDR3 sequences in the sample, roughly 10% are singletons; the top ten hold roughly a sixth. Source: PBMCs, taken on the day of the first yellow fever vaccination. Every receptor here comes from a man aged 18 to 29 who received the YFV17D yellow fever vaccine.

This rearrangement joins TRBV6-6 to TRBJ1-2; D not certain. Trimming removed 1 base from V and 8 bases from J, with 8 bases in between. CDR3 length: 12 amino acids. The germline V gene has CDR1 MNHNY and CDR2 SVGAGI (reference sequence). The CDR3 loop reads CASSYLHEGYTF. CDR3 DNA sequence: TGTGCCAGCAGTTACTTACATGAGGGCTACACCTTC.

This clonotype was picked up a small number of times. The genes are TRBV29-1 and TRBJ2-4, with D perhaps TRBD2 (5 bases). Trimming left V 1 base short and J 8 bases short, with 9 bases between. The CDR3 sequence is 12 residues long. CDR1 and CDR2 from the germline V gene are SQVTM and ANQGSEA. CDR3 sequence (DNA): TGCAGCGTTGAAGGGGCCGGGGACATTCAGTACTTC. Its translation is CSVEGAGDIQYF.

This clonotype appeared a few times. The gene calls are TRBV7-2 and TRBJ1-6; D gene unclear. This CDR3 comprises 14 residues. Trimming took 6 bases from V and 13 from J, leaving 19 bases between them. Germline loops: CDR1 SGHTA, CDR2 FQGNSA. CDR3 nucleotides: TGTGCCAGCAGTCCCACCCGCGACGGATATCCCCTCCACTTT. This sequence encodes CASSPTRDGYPLHF.

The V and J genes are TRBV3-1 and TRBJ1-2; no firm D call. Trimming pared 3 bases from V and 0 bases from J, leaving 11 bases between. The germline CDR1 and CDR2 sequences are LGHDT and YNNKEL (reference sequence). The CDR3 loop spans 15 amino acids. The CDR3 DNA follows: TGTGCCAGCAGCCAGCCCCTCGGAGCTAACTATGGCTACACCTTC. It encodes CASSQPLGANYGYTF.

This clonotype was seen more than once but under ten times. The CDR3 here is CASSQAAGGPKEQYF. The CDR3 DNA is TGCGCCAGCAGCCAAGCCGCGGGAGGCCCTAAGGAGCAGTACTTC. V gene TRBV4-1 combines with J gene TRBJ2-7, with 8 bases matching TRBD2. Germline V gene sequence: CDR1 MGHRA, CDR2 YSYEKL. CDR3 length equals 15 residues. V gave up 1 base and J gave up 7 bases; unmatched junction bases: 9.

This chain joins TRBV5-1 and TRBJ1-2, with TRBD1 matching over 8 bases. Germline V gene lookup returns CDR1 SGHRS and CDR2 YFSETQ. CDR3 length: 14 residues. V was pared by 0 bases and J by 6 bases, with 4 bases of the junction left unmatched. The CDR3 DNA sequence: TGCGCCAGCAGCTTGGGACAGGGGTCTAATGGCTACACCTTC. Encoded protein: CASSLGQGSNGYTF. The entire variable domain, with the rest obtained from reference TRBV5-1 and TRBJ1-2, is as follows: KAGVTQTPRYLIKTRGQQVTLSCSPISGHRSVSWYQQTPGQGLQFLFEYFSETQRNKGNFPGRFSGRQFSNSRSEMNVSTLELGDSALYLCASSLGQGSNGYTFGSGTRLTVV.

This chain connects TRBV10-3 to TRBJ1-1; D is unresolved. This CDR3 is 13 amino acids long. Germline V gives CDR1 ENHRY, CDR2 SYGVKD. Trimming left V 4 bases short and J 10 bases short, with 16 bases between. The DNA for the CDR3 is TGTGCCATCAGTGTTAATCCGGATATTGGAGCTTTCTTT. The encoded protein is CAISVNPDIGAFF.

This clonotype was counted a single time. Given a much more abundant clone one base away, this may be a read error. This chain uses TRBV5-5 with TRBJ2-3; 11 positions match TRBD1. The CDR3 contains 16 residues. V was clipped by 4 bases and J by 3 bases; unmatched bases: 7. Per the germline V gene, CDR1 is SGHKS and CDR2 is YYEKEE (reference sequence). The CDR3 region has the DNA TGTGCCAGCAGCGGGGCGGGGACAGGGGGGACAGATACGCAGTATTTT. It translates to CASSGAGTGGTDTQYF.

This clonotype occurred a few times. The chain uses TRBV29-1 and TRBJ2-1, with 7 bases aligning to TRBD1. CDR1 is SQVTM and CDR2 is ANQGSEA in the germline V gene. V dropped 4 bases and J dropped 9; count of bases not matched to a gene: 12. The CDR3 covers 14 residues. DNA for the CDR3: TGCAGCGTTGCCGCGACAGGGAAGGAGAGTGAGCAGTTCTTC. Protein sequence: CSVAATGKESEQFF.

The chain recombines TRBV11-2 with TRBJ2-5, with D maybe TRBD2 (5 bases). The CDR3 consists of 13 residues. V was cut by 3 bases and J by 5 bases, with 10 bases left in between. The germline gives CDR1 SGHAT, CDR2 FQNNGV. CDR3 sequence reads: CASSLWRPETQYF. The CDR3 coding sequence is TGTGCCAGCAGCTTGTGGAGGCCGGAGACCCAGTACTTC.

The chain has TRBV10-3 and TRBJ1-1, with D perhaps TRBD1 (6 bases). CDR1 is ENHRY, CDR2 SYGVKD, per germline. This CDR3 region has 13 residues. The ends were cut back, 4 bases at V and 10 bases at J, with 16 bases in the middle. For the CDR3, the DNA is TGTGCCATCAGTGTGCCAGGGGACGATGGAGCTTTCTTT. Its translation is CAISVPGDDGAFF.